A selection of T cell receptor beta chains follows, all from one sample in a study of T cell responses to AZD1222 COVID-19 vaccine. The method was immunoSEQ multiplex PCR; TCRdb's version includes in-frame clones alone and lacks a portion of them. In the table there are nearly 80,000 clones, approximately 80% of which are singletons. The sequences come from peripheral blood, collected on day 0 of AZD1222 vaccination. The receptors were gathered from an adult in good health. Each CDR3 is given with its conserved first and last residue. Fields, in order: clone size, J gene, D gene, V gene, CDR3 protein, CDR3 DNA. D genes are given only for firm matches. Clone size is not always given. Where it is, it says once, few, many or a class for expanded clones.

>.|TRBJ2-7|TRBD2|TRBV5-1
CASSPAGVSEQYF
TGCGCCAGCAGCCCAGCGGGGGTGTCGGAGCAGTACTTC
>.|TRBJ1-2|.|TRBV27
CASSSRESYGYTF
TGTGCCAGCAGTTCCCGGGAGTCCTATGGCTACACCTTC
>.|TRBJ1-4|.|TRBV3-1/TRBV3-2
CASSQSNGGRKLFF
TGTGCCAGCAGCCAGTCCAACGGAGGTCGAAAACTGTTTTTT
>.|TRBJ2-3|.|TRBV3-1/TRBV3-2
CASSQLAWGGTDTQYF
TGTGCCAGCAGCCAACTCGCCTGGGGGGGCACAGATACGCAGTATTTT
>.|TRBJ1-1|.|TRBV5-6
CASSKGQQNTEAFF
TGTGCCAGCAGCAAAGGACAGCAGAACACTGAAGCTTTCTTT
>.|TRBJ2-5|TRBD1|TRBV11-2
CASSARTGPETQYF
TGTGCCAGCAGCGCTAGGACAGGGCCGGAGACCCAGTACTTC
>.|TRBJ1-5|TRBD1|TRBV7-8
CASSPGTGGQPQHF
TGTGCCAGCAGCCCGGGGACAGGCGGCCAGCCCCAGCATTTT
>.|TRBJ2-2|TRBD1|TRBV24-1
CATSDSEWDRGSGELFF
TGTGCCACCAGTGATTCTGAATGGGACAGGGGGTCCGGGGAGCTGTTTTTT
>.|TRBJ1-6|.|TRBV6-1
CASSERDGLSSYNSPLHF
TGTGCCAGCAGTGAGCGGGACGGCCTAAGCTCCTATAATTCACCCCTCCACTTT
>.|TRBJ1-2|TRBD1|TRBV28
CASRRGTGTDGYTF
TGTGCCAGCCGAAGAGGGACCGGGACAGATGGCTACACCTTC
>.|TRBJ1-6|.|TRBV4-1
CASSQGRARGAGLDSPLHF
TGCGCCAGCAGCCAAGGACGGGCCCGGGGGGCAGGGTTAGATTCACCCCTCCACTTT
>.|TRBJ2-4|.|TRBV7-8
CASSSFVGENIQYF
TGTGCCAGCAGCTCTTTTGTAGGGGAAAACATTCAGTACTTC
>.|TRBJ1-6|.|TRBV5-5
CASSSRVGDSPLHF
TGTGCCAGCAGCTCACGGGTTGGGGATTCACCCCTCCACTTT
>.|TRBJ1-1|.|TRBV5-1
CASSLDVSTEAFF
TGCGCCAGCAGCTTAGACGTTAGCACTGAAGCTTTCTTT
>.|TRBJ2-2|.|TRBV5-1
CASSLATYTGELFF
TGCGCCAGCAGCTTGGCGACCTACACCGGGGAGCTGTTTTTT
>few|TRBJ2-1|.|TRBV5-5
CASSSRRASSYNEQFF
TGTGCCAGCAGCTCCCGGCGGGCGAGCTCCTACAATGAGCAGTTCTTC
>.|TRBJ2-3|TRBD1|TRBV5-4
CASSIGQVTDTQYF
TGTGCCAGCAGCATCGGACAGGTCACAGATACGCAGTATTTT
>.|TRBJ1-2|TRBD1|TRBV5-1
CASSPRQGDGGYTF
TGCGCCAGCAGCCCGCGACAGGGGGATGGGGGCTACACCTTC